The rows below give T cell receptor beta chains drawn from one sample of a study of CD8 T cells in ankylosing spondylitis. Via MiXCR, TCRdb re-called the 5' RACE reads, giving one row per CDR3 protein. Here the sample spans about 400,000 distinct CDR3 sequences, around 24% being singletons. The material sequenced was blood, either unsorted or a sorted T cell fraction (not recorded which). The source of these receptors is a male donor with ankylosing spondylitis. CDR3s include the opening cysteine and the closing phenylalanine or tryptophan. The D gene is left open where the match is weak. Clone size is not always given. Where it is, it says once, few, many or a class for expanded clones.

TRBV4-3	TRBJ1-2	few	TRBD1	TGCGCCAGCAGCCAAGAATTAGGTCCTTGGGACAGATATGGCTACACCTTC	CASSQELGPWDRYGYTF
TRBV28	TRBJ1-5	-	-	TGTGCCAGCAGGGCGGGACCTGGGGAAAATCAGCCCCAGCATTTT	CASRAGPGENQPQHF
TRBV4-1	TRBJ2-7	-	TRBD2	TGCGCCAGCCGGGAGGTGGAGGGACTTAGCTCCTACGAGCAGTACTTC	CASREVEGLSSYEQYF
TRBV20-1	TRBJ2-1	few	-	TGCAGTGCTAGCCGGGGGTTTAGCTCGGGAGTGTTTTTCGATGAGCAGTTCTTC	CSASRGFSSGVFFDEQFF
TRBV20-1	TRBJ2-7	few	-	TGCAGTGCTAGTGGCTCCTACGAGCAGTACTTC	CSASGSYEQYF
TRBV28	TRBJ2-4	few	TRBD1	TGTGCCAGCAGCTGGGGACAGAGTATTCAGTACTTC	CASSWGQSIQYF
TRBV7-9	TRBJ1-5	-	TRBD1	TGTGCCAGCAGCCCAGGGGGGAATAGCAATCAGCCCCAGCATTTT	CASSPGGNSNQPQHF
TRBV28	TRBJ2-3	many	-	TGTGCCAGCACCCTAGGAATTAATACGCAGTATTTT	CASTLGINTQYF
TRBV11-2	TRBJ2-1	few	TRBD1	TGTGCCAGCACCCACTCGGGACAGGCCTACAATGAGCAGTTCTTC	CASTHSGQAYNEQFF
TRBV28	TRBJ2-3	few	-	TGTGCCAGCAGCACCCTCCAAAATACGCAGTATTTT	CASSTLQNTQYF
TRBV12-3/TRBV12-4	TRBJ2-7	many	-	TGTGCCAGCAGCCCCGCCGGGTCCGAGCAGTACTTC	CASSPAGSEQYF
TRBV20-1	TRBJ2-7	few	TRBD2	TGCAGTGCTAGAGAAAGGGCGGGAGCGTCAGGCGAGCAGTACTTC	CSARERAGASGEQYF
TRBV20-1	TRBJ2-1	many	-	TGCAGTGCTAGCCCCGGCCCCGGGGTGCAGTTCTTC	CSASPGPGVQFF
TRBV5-1	TRBJ2-7	few	TRBD1	TGCGCCAGCAGCCGGAGGACAGGCCATTCCTACGAGCAGTACTTC	CASSRRTGHSYEQYF
TRBV29-1	TRBJ1-2	-	TRBD1	TGCAGCGTTGCTGGGGGGACAGGAATTAACTATGGCTACACCTTC	CSVAGGTGINYGYTF
TRBV4-2	TRBJ2-1	few	TRBD2	TGTGCCAGCAGCTCTAGCGGGATTCAATACAATGAGCAGTTCTTC	CASSSSGIQYNEQFF
TRBV25-1	TRBJ1-4	-	-	TGTGCCAGCAGTGCTTATCCCTCGGCTAATGAAAAACTGTTTTTT	CASSAYPSANEKLFF
TRBV20-1	TRBJ2-1	few	TRBD2	TGCAGTGCTCCGAATAGCGGGAGAGCACTATCCTACAATGAGCAGTTCTTC	CSAPNSGRALSYNEQFF
TRBV28	TRBJ2-1	-	-	TGTGCCAGCAGCCCCCGCGGCGGGGTGTATGATAATGAGCAGTTCTTC	CASSPRGGVYDNEQFF
TRBV19	TRBJ2-2	-	TRBD1	TGTGCCAGTAGGGCGAGACAGGGCGAAACCGGGGAGCTGTTTTTT	CASRARQGETGELFF
TRBV4-2	TRBJ2-2	many	-	TGTGCCAGCAGCCTTCGTCCACGCGGGGAGATCGGGGAGCTGTTTTTT	CASSLRPRGEIGELFF
TRBV10-3	TRBJ2-5	-	TRBD1	TGTGCCATCAGCCCCGGGACAGGGGAACAAGAGACCCAGTACTTC	CAISPGTGEQETQYF
TRBV5-1	TRBJ2-2	few	-	TGCGCCAGCAGGCCAGGGCCCACCGGGGAGCTGTTTTTT	CASRPGPTGELFF
TRBV29-1	TRBJ2-1	-	TRBD2	TGCAGCGTGATGACTAGCACGATCTATGAGCAGTTCTTC	CSVMTSTIYEQFF
TRBV24-1	TRBJ2-1	-	TRBD2	TGTGCCACCAGTGACCCAGGACTAGCGGGCCCCAATGAGCAGTTCTTC	CATSDPGLAGPNEQFF
TRBV24-1	TRBJ2-1	-	TRBD2	TGTGCCACCAGTCAGGCGGGGCCTAGCGGGAGAAGTTGGAGCAATGAGCAGTTCTTC	CATSQAGPSGRSWSNEQFF
TRBV2	TRBJ2-5	once	TRBD1	TGTGCCAGTGAAACAGGGGTCCGAGAGACCCAGTACTTC	CASETGVRETQYF
TRBV19	TRBJ2-5	once	-	TGTGCCAGTAGCTCTCGCAGAGGGCCGCAAGAGACCCAGTACTTC	CASSSRRGPQETQYF
TRBV5-1	TRBJ2-7	-	-	TGCGCCAGCAGTCCTCTCGGGACGATCTACGAGCAGTACTTC	CASSPLGTIYEQYF
TRBV12-3/TRBV12-4	TRBJ2-7	-	TRBD2	TGTGCCAGCAGTTCAGCGGGAGCGTCCCTCGAGCAGTACTTC	CASSSAGASLEQYF
TRBV29-1	TRBJ1-1	-	-	TGCAGCGCCTCAACAGAGAGGGACACTGAAGCTTTCTTT	CSASTERDTEAFF
TRBV11-2	TRBJ2-1	many	TRBD2	TGTGCCAGCAGCTTACGGCTAGCGGGAGTCTATGAGCAGTTCTTC	CASSLRLAGVYEQFF
TRBV5-1	TRBJ2-1	few	-	TGCGCCAGCAGCTTCAGGGTCCTGTACTACAATGAGCAGTTCTTC	CASSFRVLYYNEQFF
TRBV20-1	TRBJ2-3	-	-	TGCAGTGCTAGGTACAGTTGGGAGCCTAGCACAGATACGCAGTATTTT	CSARYSWEPSTDTQYF
TRBV5-1	TRBJ1-4	-	-	TGCGCCAGCAGCTCCGATCCCGGGACGGGAAATGAAAAACTGTTTTTT	CASSSDPGTGNEKLFF
TRBV20-1	TRBJ1-3	few	-	TGCAGTGCTGGCCTAAGAAACACCATATATTTT	CSAGLRNTIYF
TRBV7-2	TRBJ2-4	-	-	TGTGCCAGCAGCCTGAACAGGGTCGGGAACATTCAGTACTTC	CASSLNRVGNIQYF
TRBV7-9	TRBJ1-1	-	-	TGTGCCAGCAGCCTAGAAATTACAGCGAACACTGAAGCTTTCTTT	CASSLEITANTEAFF
TRBV10-3	TRBJ2-3	-	-	TGTGCCACCTACGGACAGAACACAGATACGCAGTATTTT	CATYGQNTDTQYF
TRBV19	TRBJ1-5	-	-	TGTGCCAGTAAAGTTGAGTTGGACAGAGTGAATAAGGATAATCAGCCCCAGCATTTT	CASKVELDRVNKDNQPQHF
TRBV7-2	TRBJ2-1	few	TRBD1	TGTGCCAGCAGCCAGGGACAGGGGGTCAATGAGCAGTTCTTC	CASSQGQGVNEQFF
TRBV7-2	TRBJ2-7	-	TRBD1	TGTGCCAGCAGCTTAGAGACAGGGTTGGCCTACGAGCAGTACTTC	CASSLETGLAYEQYF
TRBV20-1	TRBJ2-7	few	-	TGCAGTGCTAGAGATGCGGGGGCAGTGGGTGAGCAGTACTTC	CSARDAGAVGEQYF
TRBV5-5	TRBJ1-4	few	-	TGTGCCAGCAGCTATGGCGGTCGGGAAAAACTGTTTTTT	CASSYGGREKLFF
TRBV19	TRBJ2-2	few	-	TGTGCCAGTAGTATAGGAAGGCGGCCCGGGGAGCTGTTTTTT	CASSIGRRPGELFF
TRBV29-1	TRBJ1-1	few	-	TGCAGCGGGTCGGGACTCCCGGCGACTGAAGCTTTCTTT	CSGSGLPATEAFF
TRBV5-1	TRBJ2-2	-	-	TGCGCCAGCAGAGTGAGAACCGGGGAGCTGTTTTTT	CASRVRTGELFF
TRBV7-8	TRBJ1-3	-	-	TGTGCCAGCAGCTTAGTCCTGGGCTCTGGAAACACCATATATTTT	CASSLVLGSGNTIYF
TRBV20-1	TRBJ2-5	-	-	TGCAGTGCTAGCGGGGGCCCGTACCAAGAGACCCAGTACTTC	CSASGGPYQETQYF
TRBV4-3	TRBJ2-1	-	TRBD2	TGCGCCAGCAGCCCCTTTCTAGCGGGCTCCTACAATGAGCAGTTCTTC	CASSPFLAGSYNEQFF
TRBV29-1	TRBJ2-7	-	TRBD1	TGCAGCGTTGTATCTGTACAGGGGGTCCACGAGCAGTACTTC	CSVVSVQGVHEQYF
TRBV4-3	TRBJ1-5	-	-	TGCGCCAGCAGCCCGTTCCTGAATAGCAATCAGCCCCAGCATTTT	CASSPFLNSNQPQHF
TRBV5-1	TRBJ2-2	many	-	TGCGCCAGCAGCTTGGCACAGGGAGGAGCCGGGGAGCTGTTTTTT	CASSLAQGGAGELFF
TRBV12-3/TRBV12-4	TRBJ1-4	few	-	TGTGCCAGCAGTTTTGGAGGGACAGAAAAACTGTTTTTT	CASSFGGTEKLFF
TRBV29-1	TRBJ2-1	-	-	TGCAGTCTCCGGGGGTTCAATGAGCAGTTCTTC	CSLRGFNEQFF
TRBV12-3/TRBV12-4	TRBJ2-7	few	-	TGTGCCAGCTGTCGGAGCGGTACAGGCCGCGAGCAGTACTTC	CASCRSGTGREQYF
TRBV7-8	TRBJ2-1	few	TRBD2	TGTGCCAGCAGCCCGAGGGTAGCGGGCTTTTCCTACAATGAGCAGTTCTTC	CASSPRVAGFSYNEQFF
TRBV20-1	TRBJ2-7	-	TRBD2	TGCAGTGCTAGAGATCCGGGACTAGCGGGTTACGAGCAGTACTTC	CSARDPGLAGYEQYF